The subject of this entry is one T cell receptor (beta chain). Its specificity is unknown. Full-length variable regions came from constant-region reverse primers plus semi-nested Nested Universal Primer A PCR. Using its own MiXCR run on the 5' RACE reads, TCRdb lists one record per CDR3 protein. The sample gives roughly 5,400 distinct CDR3 sequences, 40% to 60% of which show up once; around 3.9% is in the top ten. The CDR3 spans 13 residues. Germline CDR1 reads MGHRA; CDR2 reads YSYEKL. Trimming took 4 bases from V and 5 from J, leaving 8 bases between them. CD4+CD45RO+CD25- cells were isolated as memory CD4+ T cells. Broader study findings: Tumor memory CD4+ T cell TCR gene usage was found to cluster with blood and lymph node memory CD4+ cells and with lymph node naive CD4+ cells.

The TCR comes from a female donor with breast cancer. This chain uses TRBV4-1 with TRBJ2-2; possible D gene TRBD2, 5 bases. Sequencing input: memory CD4+ T cells sorted from blood. The subset is: memory CD4+ T cells, CD4+CD45RO+CD25-. The chain's CDR3 is CASSPGVTGELFF. The CDR3 DNA sequence: TGCGCCAGCAGCCCCGGGGTTACCGGGGAGCTGTTTTTT.